Detailed here is one T cell receptor beta chain. With a far larger clone one base away, a read error is the likely cause. The data were obtained in a study of low-dose radiotherapy and immunotherapy resistance in tumors. Study-wide context: Intravenous cyclophosphamide 200 mg/m2 was given every two weeks, one day before radiation and immunotherapy.

The CDR3 is made up of 15 amino acids. Germline CDR1 is KGHDR and CDR2 is SFDVKD. Trimming stripped 12 bases from V and 10 bases from J, with 27 bases between. Sample time point: before trial treatment. First-strand cDNA used TRAV- and TRBV-specific primers, covering alpha and beta chains. The authors ran 15 to 20 PCR cycles to amplify TCRs with a constant-region primer and V-primer adapter. TCRdb recomputed calls from the reads with MiXCR, one row per CDR3 protein. The sample includes 70,000 to 90,000 distinct CDR3 sequences, roughly a sixth of them seen just once. J is TRBJ2-1 and V is TRBV24-1; D may correspond to TRBD1 or TRBD2 (6 bases each). The source material was PBMCs, sampled before treatment. The TCR comes from a male donor with prostate cancer. CDR3 nucleotide sequence: TGTGCCGCACATCCCGGGGGCAGGGTCTCCTACGAGCAGTTCTTC. Translating it yields CAAHPGGRVSYEQFF.